This T cell receptor beta chain was captured in a study of blood T cell repertoires in COVID-19. This CDR3 spans 13 amino acids. Between the trimmed V and J ends, which lost 8 bases and 10 bases, there was a span of 15 bases. CDR1 is MNHEY, CDR2 SVGAGI, per germline. In the case of this clone: At the DNA level, this CDR3 is encoded by other sequences in the same sample as well.

Clones were sequenced by immunoSEQ multiplex PCR, and TCRdb holds only the in-frame ones, with some missing. The profile covers roughly 410,000 clones, with around nine tenths appearing a single time and roughly 1.6% taken by the ten largest. The J gene is TRBJ1-6, the V gene TRBV6-5; TRBD1 might be the D (6 bases). This clonotype originated in a woman aged 40 to 55 with COVID-19, enrolled during active disease. The specimen sequenced was peripheral blood. CDR3 protein: CASSGQGNSPLHF. CDR3 bases: TGTGCCAGCTCGGGCCAGGGGAACTCACCCCTCCACTTT.